This T cell receptor (beta chain) was sequenced in a study of blood T cell repertoires in COVID-19. On the study more broadly: There were acute and convalescent COVID-19 samples, and they came from the United States, Italy and Spain. The cDNA or gDNA used as material had been derived from T cells, B-cell-depleted T cells, or PBMCs.

This clone occurred a few times. How the authors handled the data: Estimates of nucleated cell counts were drawn from the amplification of reference gene primers. TCRdb keeps only in-frame clones here, not all; method: immunoSEQ multiplex PCR. V, J and clone size were drawn from that table, and D and trimming were deduced from the DNA. There are more than 75,000 clones in the sample; over 75% occur only once, and around a sixth lies in the top ten. Trimming at V came to 4 bases and at J to 0 bases, leaving 0 bases not matched to a gene. CDR1 SNHLY and CDR2 FYNNEI come from the germline V gene. CDR3 length: 15 amino acids.

The source material was peripheral blood. The chain couples TRBV2 to TRBJ2-3; 11 bases line up with TRBD2. This TCR came from a woman aged 80 or over with active or convalescent COVID-19. The CDR3 is CASSGLAGSTDTQYF. DNA for the CDR3: TGTGCCAGCAGTGGACTAGCGGGGAGCACAGATACGCAGTATTTT. Full variable domain (rest looked up from reference TRBV2 and TRBJ2-3): EPEVTQTPSHQVTQMGQEVILRCVPISNHLYFYWYRQILGQKVEFLVSFYNNEISEKSEIFDDQFSVERPDGSNFTLKIRSTKLEDSAMYFCASSGLAGSTDTQYFGPGTRLTVL.